Sequencing of this TCR beta chain was carried out in a study of blood T cell repertoires in COVID-19. V shed 6 bases and J 6 bases; nucleotides not matched to a gene: 7. This CDR3 is 14 amino acids long. CDR1 and CDR2 (germline): ENHRY, SYGVKD. Only in-frame clones appear in the TCRdb table, and some are missing; sequencing was by immunoSEQ multiplex PCR. The table lists 250,000 or so clones, roughly 86% of them singletons. The sequence was obtained from a woman aged 45-60 years who had recovered from COVID-19. The chain carries TRBV10-3 and TRBJ2-4, with 8 bases matching TRBD2. The sample was PBMCs or T cells enriched from blood (not recorded which). This CDR3 reads CAIRPAGEGNIQYF. The CDR3, as DNA: TGTGCCATCAGGCCAGCGGGAGAGGGAAACATTCAGTACTTC.